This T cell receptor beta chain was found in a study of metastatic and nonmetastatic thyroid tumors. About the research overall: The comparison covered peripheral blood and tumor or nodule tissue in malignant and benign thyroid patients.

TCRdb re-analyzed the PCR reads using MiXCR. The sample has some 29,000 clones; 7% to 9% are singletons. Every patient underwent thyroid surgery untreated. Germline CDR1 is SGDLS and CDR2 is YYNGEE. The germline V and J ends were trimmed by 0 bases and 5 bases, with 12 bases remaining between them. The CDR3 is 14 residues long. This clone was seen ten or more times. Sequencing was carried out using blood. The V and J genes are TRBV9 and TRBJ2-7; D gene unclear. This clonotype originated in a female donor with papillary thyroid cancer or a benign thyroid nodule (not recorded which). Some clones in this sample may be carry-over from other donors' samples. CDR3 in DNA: TGTGCCAGCAGCGTAGAAAGTACCTTGGACGAGCAGTACTTC. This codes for CASSVESTLDEQYF.